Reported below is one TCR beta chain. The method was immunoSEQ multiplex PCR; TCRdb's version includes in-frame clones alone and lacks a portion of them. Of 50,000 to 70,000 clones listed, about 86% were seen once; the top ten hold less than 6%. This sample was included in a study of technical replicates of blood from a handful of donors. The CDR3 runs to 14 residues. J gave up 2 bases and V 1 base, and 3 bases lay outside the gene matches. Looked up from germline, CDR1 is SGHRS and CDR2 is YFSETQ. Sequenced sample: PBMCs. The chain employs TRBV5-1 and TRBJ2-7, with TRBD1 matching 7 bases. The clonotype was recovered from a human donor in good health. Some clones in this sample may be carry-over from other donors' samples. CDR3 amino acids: CASSLLTGTYEQYF. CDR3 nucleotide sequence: TGCGCCAGCAGCTTGTTGACAGGGACCTACGAGCAGTACTTC.